This T cell receptor (beta chain) came from a study of response to subunit inactivated influenza vaccine. Study findings and constraints: Each seasonal flu vaccination may recruit only limited new T cells, authors suggested.

Germline V gene lookup returns CDR1 SQVTM and CDR2 ANQGSEA. Trimming cost V 6 bases and J 5 bases, with 16 bases left between them. The CDR3 runs to 13 residues. This clonotype was counted many times. The antigen remains undetermined. Each CDR3 protein is one row after TCRdb ran MiXCR on the RT-PCR reads. Of hundreds of thousands of distinct CDR3 sequences in the sample, more than 11% were seen once. This TCR was sampled from a man between 50 and 59 years old who received an inactivated influenza vaccine. The chain carries TRBV29-1 and TRBJ2-5; D remains ambiguous. The material sequenced was PBMCs from blood, taken approximately 15 days before vaccination. CDR3 DNA: TGCAGCGTCGCGGCTTCTTTCGCGGAGACCCAGTACTTC. Amino acids: CSVAASFAETQYF.